The 18 T cell receptor beta chains in this list originate from one sample, sequenced in a study of T-cell memory formation after mild COVID-19. Via MiXCR, TCRdb re-called the 5' RACE reads, giving one row per CDR3 protein. Of about 430,000 distinct CDR3 sequences in the sample, roughly 18% were seen once. Sequencing input: PBMCs or a T cell subset sorted from them (not recorded which). The receptors were gathered from a man younger than 35 who had mild COVID-19 (a few samples of this study predate the infection). Cell type and time point are not known.

The chain uses TRBV7-2 and TRBJ2-3; 9 nucleotides align to TRBD2. V lost 1 base and J lost 1; bases outside the gene matches: 9. This CDR3 contains 18 residues. The germline V gene has CDR1 SGHTA and CDR2 FQGNSA. The CDR3 loop is CASSLDLAGMGGTDTQYF. CDR3 sequence (DNA): TGTGCCAGCAGCTTAGACCTAGCGGGGATGGGGGGCACAGATACGCAGTATTTT.

This clonotype was counted only a few times. The chain combines TRBV28 with TRBJ2-4; D is uncertain. The germline CDR1 and CDR2 sequences are MDHEN and SYDVKM. The CDR3 runs to 16 residues. The ends were cut back, 0 bases at V and 0 bases at J, with 9 bases in the middle. The CDR3 here is CASSLWATLAKNIQYF. The CDR3, as DNA: TGTGCCAGCAGTTTATGGGCCACCCTAGCCAAAAACATTCAGTACTTC.

As to this clonotype: The CDR3 end shows no conserved phenylalanine or tryptophan, and so a read error is likely. The genes are TRBV7-8 and TRBJ1-2; D is unresolved. The germline V gene encodes CDR1 SGHVS and CDR2 FQNEAQ. The CDR3 consists of 15 residues. V shed 2 bases and J shed 5 bases, with 15 bases lying between them. The CDR3, as DNA: TGTGCCAGCAGCTTAAGTCGGGGTTACCCGTATGGCTACACCTTA. It codes for CASSLSRGYPYGYTL.

Many counts were recorded for this clonotype. The gene calls are TRBV3-1 and TRBJ1-1; D uncertain. This CDR3 has 13 residues. CDR1 and CDR2 (germline): LGHDT, YNNKEL (reference sequence). Trimming removed 0 bases from V and 3 bases from J, with 5 bases in between. DNA of the CDR3: TGTGCCAGCAGCCAAGAAGAGGACACTGAAGCTTTCTTT. Its translation: CASSQEEDTEAFF.

This chain connects TRBV11-2 to TRBJ1-1; the D is unclear. The CDR3 runs 12 residues. CDR1 is SGHAT, CDR2 FQNNGV, per germline. The V and J ends lost 2 bases and 7 bases respectively, with 8 bases between them. This CDR3 is CASSLLGREAFF. DNA of the CDR3: TGTGCCAGCAGCTTATTAGGGCGTGAAGCTTTCTTT.

This clonotype has just a few counts. The chain carries TRBV18 and TRBJ2-1; D is unclear. Germline V lookup: CDR1 KGHSH, CDR2 LQKENI. Trimming took 2 bases from V and 6 from J, leaving 8 bases between them. The CDR3 is 13 amino acids. CDR3 sequence: CASSPNSPNEQFF. The DNA for the CDR3 is TGTGCCAGCTCACCAAATTCGCCCAATGAGCAGTTCTTC.

The chain employs TRBV10-2 and TRBJ2-7; D is undetermined. The germline V gene has CDR1 WSHSY and CDR2 SAAADI. V was shortened by 2 bases and J by 5 bases, with 13 bases between the two germline ends. This CDR3 has 14 amino acids. The CDR3 sequence: CASSEGWSVDEQYF. The CDR3 DNA reads TGCGCCAGCAGTGAGGGTTGGAGCGTCGACGAGCAGTACTTC.

The sample holds one count of this clonotype. V usage is TRBV7-2 and J usage is TRBJ2-5; 14 nucleotides agree with TRBD2. This CDR3 is built from 16 residues. Trimming cost V 6 bases and J 3 bases; bases outside gene matches: 6. The germline CDR1 and CDR2 sequences are SGHTA and FQGNSA. In DNA form, the CDR3 reads TGTGCCAGCAGGGGGACTAGCGGGGGAATTGAAGAGACCCAGTACTTC. It encodes CASRGTSGGIEETQYF.

This clonotype was counted a few times. The V gene is TRBV3-1, the J gene TRBJ2-1, with a tentative D call TRBD2 (6 bases). CDR1 and CDR2 from the germline V gene are LGHDT and YNNKEL (reference sequence). The CDR3 covers 14 residues. V lost 7 bases and J 7 bases, leaving 17 bases between the germline ends. CDR3 nucleotide sequence: TGTGCCAGCAACCGGGGGATACGGGATAATGAGCAGTTCTTC. Translation gives CASNRGIRDNEQFF.

This clonotype was observed a few times. The chain links TRBV7-7 to TRBJ2-5, with 11 nucleotides matching TRBD2. CDR3 length: 16 amino acids. V lost 5 bases to trimming and J lost 4 bases; unmatched junction nucleotides: 9. Germline V CDR1 and CDR2: SSHAT, FNYEAQ (reference sequence). CDR3 amino acids: CASSPELAGEGETQYF. CDR3 bases: TGTGCCAGCAGCCCCGAACTAGCGGGGGAGGGAGAGACCCAGTACTTC.

V is TRBV3-1 and J is TRBJ2-7; TRBD2 might be the D (5 bases). V lost 4 bases and J 6 bases, leaving 10 bases between the germline ends. The CDR3 spans 12 residues. From germline, CDR1 is LGHDT and CDR2 YNNKEL (reference sequence). The CDR3 DNA is TGTGCCAGCAGCCGCGGGCCTATCGAGCAGTACTTC. As protein: CASSRGPIEQYF.

This clonotype has a count of ten or more. The V and J genes are TRBV7-2 and TRBJ2-5; D is unresolved. Germline V gives CDR1 SGHTA, CDR2 FQGNSA. Trimming cost V 2 bases and J 3 bases, with 7 bases left between them. There are 13 residues in the CDR3. The CDR3 nucleotides are TGTGCCAGCAGCTTATCAAGGGAAGAGACCCAGTACTTC. It specifies CASSLSREETQYF. Complete variable domain (other parts from reference TRBV7-2 and TRBJ2-5): GAGVSQSPSNKVTEKGKDVELRCDPISGHTALYWYRQSLGQGLEFLIYFQGNSAPDKSGLPSDRFSAERTGGSVSTLTIQRTQQEDSAVYLCASSLSREETQYFGPGTRLLVL.

V usage is TRBV2 and J usage is TRBJ2-5, with 9 bases fitting TRBD1. Per germline, CDR1 SNHLY and CDR2 FYNNEI. CDR3 length equals 14 residues. The V and J ends lost 4 bases and 4 bases, in that order; junction bases with no gene match: 4. CDR3 sequence reads: CASSGTGVPETQYF. The CDR3 region has the DNA TGTGCCAGCAGTGGGACAGGGGTGCCAGAGACCCAGTACTTC.

This clonotype has just a few counts. The CDR3 sequence: CATSDPGLAGGPNTQYF. Written as DNA, the CDR3 is TGTGCCACCAGTGACCCTGGACTAGCGGGGGGGCCTAATACGCAGTATTTT. The rearrangement links TRBV24-1 to TRBJ2-3; 15 positions agree with TRBD2. Trimming at V came to 4 bases and at J to 7 bases, leaving 8 bases not matched to a gene. Per the germline V gene, CDR1 is KGHDR and CDR2 is SFDVKD. CDR3 length: 17 amino acids.

The rearrangement uses TRBV5-1 and TRBJ2-2; possible D gene TRBD1, 5 bases. Trimming took 5 bases from V and 6 from J, leaving 11 bases between them. In germline, CDR1 is SGHRS, CDR2 YFSETQ. The CDR3 spans 13 residues. The CDR3 DNA is TGCGCCAGCAGATTACAGGAAGCCGGGGAGCTGTTTTTT. As protein: CASRLQEAGELFF.

The chain carries TRBV5-6 and TRBJ2-4, with TRBD1 matching 7 bases. J lost 1 base, V lost 7 bases, and 5 bases had no gene match. Germline V gene sequence: CDR1 SGHDT, CDR2 YYEEEE. The CDR3 contains 14 residues. The chain's CDR3 is CASGTESAKNIQYF. In DNA form, the CDR3 reads TGTGCCAGCGGGACAGAATCGGCCAAAAACATTCAGTACTTC.

This clonotype turned up a few times. The J gene is TRBJ2-5, the V gene TRBV5-1; D possibly corresponds to TRBD2 (6 bases). Per the germline V gene, CDR1 is SGHRS and CDR2 is YFSETQ. This CDR3 region has 13 residues. Trimming removed 5 bases at V and 5 bases at J, with 13 bases between. The CDR3 loop reads CASRPPTRETQYF. The CDR3 DNA reads TGCGCCAGCAGGCCCCCGACTAGGGAGACCCAGTACTTC.

This clonotype has just a few counts. The rearrangement joins TRBV7-2 to TRBJ2-5; TRBD1 or TRBD2 may be the D gene (5 bases each). The CDR3 loop spans 14 amino acids. Germline CDR1 and CDR2: SGHTA and FQGNSA. Between the trimmed V and J ends, which lost 4 bases and 1 base, there was a span of 10 bases. The DNA for the CDR3 is TGTGCCAGCAGCTACCAGGGAGTCCAAGAGACCCAGTACTTC. Its protein product is CASSYQGVQETQYF.